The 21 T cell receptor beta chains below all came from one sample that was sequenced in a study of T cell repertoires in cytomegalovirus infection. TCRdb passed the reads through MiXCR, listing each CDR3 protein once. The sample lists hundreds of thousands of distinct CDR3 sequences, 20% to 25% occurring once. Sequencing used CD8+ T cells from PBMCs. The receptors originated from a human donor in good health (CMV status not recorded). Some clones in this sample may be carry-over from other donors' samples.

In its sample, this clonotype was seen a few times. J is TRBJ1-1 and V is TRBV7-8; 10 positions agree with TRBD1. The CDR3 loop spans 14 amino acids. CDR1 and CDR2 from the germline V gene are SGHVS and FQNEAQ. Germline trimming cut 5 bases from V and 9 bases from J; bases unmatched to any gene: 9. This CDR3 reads CASSQTRTGGKAFF. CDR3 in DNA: TGTGCCAGCAGCCAAACTCGGACAGGGGGAAAAGCTTTCTTT.

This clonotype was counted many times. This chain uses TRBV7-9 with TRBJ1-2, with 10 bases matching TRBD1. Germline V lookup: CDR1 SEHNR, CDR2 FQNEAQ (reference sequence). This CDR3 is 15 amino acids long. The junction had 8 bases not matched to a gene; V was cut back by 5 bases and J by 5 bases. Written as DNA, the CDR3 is TGTGCCAGCAGCACCCGGGACAGGGGACCGTATGGCTACACCTTC. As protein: CASSTRDRGPYGYTF.

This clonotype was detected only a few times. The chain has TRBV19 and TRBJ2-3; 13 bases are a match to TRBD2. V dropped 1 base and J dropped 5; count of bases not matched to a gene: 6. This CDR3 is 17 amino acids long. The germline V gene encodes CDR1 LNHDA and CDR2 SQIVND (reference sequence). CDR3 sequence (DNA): TGTGCCAGTAGTATAGTACGACTAGCGGGGGGTCTAGATACGCAGTATTTT. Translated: CASSIVRLAGGLDTQYF.

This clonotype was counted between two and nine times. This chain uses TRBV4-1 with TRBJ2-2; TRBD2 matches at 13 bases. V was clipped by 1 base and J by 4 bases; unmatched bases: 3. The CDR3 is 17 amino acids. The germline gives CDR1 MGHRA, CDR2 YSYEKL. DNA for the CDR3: TGCGCCAGCAGCCAAGGACTAGCGGGGGGATCCACCGGGGAGCTGTTTTTT. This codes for CASSQGLAGGSTGELFF.

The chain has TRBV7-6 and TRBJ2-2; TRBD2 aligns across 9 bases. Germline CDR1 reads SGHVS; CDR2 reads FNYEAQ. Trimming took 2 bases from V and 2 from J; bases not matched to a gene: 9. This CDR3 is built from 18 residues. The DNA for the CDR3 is TGTGCCAGCAGCTTATCAGCGGGGGGCCCTTATAACACCGGGGAGCTGTTTTTT. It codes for CASSLSAGGPYNTGELFF.

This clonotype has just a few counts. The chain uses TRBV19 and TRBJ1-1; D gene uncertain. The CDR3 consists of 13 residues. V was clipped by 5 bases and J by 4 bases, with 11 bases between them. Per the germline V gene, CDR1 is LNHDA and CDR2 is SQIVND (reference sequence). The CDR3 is CASSDPGFTEAFF. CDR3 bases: TGTGCCAGTAGTGACCCGGGGTTCACTGAAGCTTTCTTT.

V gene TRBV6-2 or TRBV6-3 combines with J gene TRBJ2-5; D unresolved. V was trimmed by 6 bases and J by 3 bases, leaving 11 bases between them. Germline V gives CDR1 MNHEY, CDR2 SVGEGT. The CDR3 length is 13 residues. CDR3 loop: CASSRGWEETQYF. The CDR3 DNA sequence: TGTGCCAGCAGCCGCGGCTGGGAAGAGACCCAGTACTTC.

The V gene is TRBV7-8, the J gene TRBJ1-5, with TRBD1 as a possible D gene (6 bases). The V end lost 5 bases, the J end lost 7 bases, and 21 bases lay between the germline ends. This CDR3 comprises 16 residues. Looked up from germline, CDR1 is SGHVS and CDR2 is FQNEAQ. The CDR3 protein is CASSIQGALAKQPQHF. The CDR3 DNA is TGTGCCAGCAGCATACAGGGTGCCCTAGCCAAACAGCCCCAGCATTTT.

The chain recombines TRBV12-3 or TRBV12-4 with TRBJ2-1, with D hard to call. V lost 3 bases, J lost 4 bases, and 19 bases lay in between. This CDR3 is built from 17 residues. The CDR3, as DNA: TGTGCCAGCAGTTTGGGTGTTCCACTTCACTTTTACAATGAGCAGTTCTTC. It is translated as CASSLGVPLHFYNEQFF.

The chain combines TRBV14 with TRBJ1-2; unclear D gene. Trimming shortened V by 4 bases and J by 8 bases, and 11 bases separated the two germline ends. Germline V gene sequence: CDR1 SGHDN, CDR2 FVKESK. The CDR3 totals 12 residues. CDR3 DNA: TGTGCCAGCAGCCCGGACCCGTCAGGCTACACCTTC. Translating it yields CASSPDPSGYTF.

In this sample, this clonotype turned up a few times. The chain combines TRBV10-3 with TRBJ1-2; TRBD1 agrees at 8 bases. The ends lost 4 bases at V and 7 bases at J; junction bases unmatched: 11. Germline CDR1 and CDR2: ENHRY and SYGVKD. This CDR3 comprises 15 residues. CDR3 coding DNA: TGTGCCATCAGTGTCCAAGCCGGGACAGGTCGTGGCTACACCTTC. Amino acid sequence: CAISVQAGTGRGYTF.

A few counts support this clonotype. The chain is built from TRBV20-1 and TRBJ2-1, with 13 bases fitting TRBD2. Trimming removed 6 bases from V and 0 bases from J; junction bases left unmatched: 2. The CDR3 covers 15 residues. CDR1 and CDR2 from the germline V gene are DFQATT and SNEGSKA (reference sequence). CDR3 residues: CSATSGGSSYNEQFF. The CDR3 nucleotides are TGCAGTGCGACTAGCGGGGGGTCCTCCTACAATGAGCAGTTCTTC.

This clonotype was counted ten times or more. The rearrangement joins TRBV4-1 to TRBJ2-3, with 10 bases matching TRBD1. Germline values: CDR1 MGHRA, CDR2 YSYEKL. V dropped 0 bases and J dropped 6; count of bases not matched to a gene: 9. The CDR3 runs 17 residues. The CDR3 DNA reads TGCGCCAGCAGCCAAGACAGGGACAGGGGTTTCCTCGATACGCAGTATTTT. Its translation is CASSQDRDRGFLDTQYF.

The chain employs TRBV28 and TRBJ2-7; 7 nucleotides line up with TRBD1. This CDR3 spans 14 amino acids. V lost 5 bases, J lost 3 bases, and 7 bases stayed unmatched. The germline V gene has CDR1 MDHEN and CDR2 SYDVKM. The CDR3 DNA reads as TGTGCCAGCAGTCCGCGACAGGGCCACTACGAGCAGTACGTC. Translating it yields CASSPRQGHYEQYV.

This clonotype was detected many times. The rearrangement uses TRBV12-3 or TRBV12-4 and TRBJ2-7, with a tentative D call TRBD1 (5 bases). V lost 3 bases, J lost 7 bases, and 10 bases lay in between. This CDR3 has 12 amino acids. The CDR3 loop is CASSLGPLEQYV. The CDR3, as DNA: TGTGCCAGCAGTTTGGGGCCCCTGGAGCAGTACGTC.

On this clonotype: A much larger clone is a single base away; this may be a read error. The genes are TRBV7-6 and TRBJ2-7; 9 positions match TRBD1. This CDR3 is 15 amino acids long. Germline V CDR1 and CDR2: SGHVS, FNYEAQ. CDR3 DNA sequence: TGTGTCAGCAGCAGCCGGGACAGGGACTCCTACGAGCAGTACTTC. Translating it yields CVSSSRDRDSYEQYF.

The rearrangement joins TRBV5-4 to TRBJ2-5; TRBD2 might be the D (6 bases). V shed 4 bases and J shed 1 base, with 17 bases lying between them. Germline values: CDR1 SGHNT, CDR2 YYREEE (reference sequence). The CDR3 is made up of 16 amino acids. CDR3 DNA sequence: TGTGCCAGCAGCGATTCGCAGGGACTGTTCCAAGAGACCCAGTACTTC. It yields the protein CASSDSQGLFQETQYF. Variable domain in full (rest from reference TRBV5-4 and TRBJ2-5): ETGVTQSPTHLIKTRGQQVTLRCSSQSGHNTVSWYQQALGQGPQFIFQYYREEENGRGNFPPRFSGLQFPNYSSELNVNALELDDSALYLCASSDSQGLFQETQYFGPGTRLLVL.

CDR3 protein: CASSPDGTASYNEQFF. For the CDR3, the DNA is TGTGCCAGCAGCCCCGACGGGACGGCGTCCTACAATGAGCAGTTCTTC. The V and J genes are TRBV7-9 and TRBJ2-1; TRBD1 or TRBD2 may be the D gene (5 bases each). V shed 5 bases and J shed 1 base, with 15 bases lying between them. Per germline, CDR1 SEHNR and CDR2 FQNEAQ (reference sequence). The CDR3 is 16 residues long.

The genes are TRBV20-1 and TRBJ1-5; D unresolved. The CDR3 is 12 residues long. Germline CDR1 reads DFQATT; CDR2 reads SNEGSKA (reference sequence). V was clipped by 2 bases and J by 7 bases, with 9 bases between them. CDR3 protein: CSARSAFQPQHF. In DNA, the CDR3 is TGCAGTGCTAGATCGGCTTTCCAGCCCCAGCATTTT.

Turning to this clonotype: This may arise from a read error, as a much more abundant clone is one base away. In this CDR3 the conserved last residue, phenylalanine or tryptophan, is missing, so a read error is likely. CDR3 residues: CASSLGGTKETQYI. The CDR3 nucleotides are TGTGCCAGCAGCTTAGGGGGGACAAAAGAGACCCAGTACATC. The chain recombines TRBV7-2 with TRBJ2-5; D possibly corresponds to TRBD1 (6 bases). Germline V CDR1 and CDR2: SGHTA, FQGNSA. The CDR3 has 14 residues. Trimming took off 1 base at V and 3 bases at J, with 9 bases between the two ends.

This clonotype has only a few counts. CDR3 nucleotide sequence: TGTGCCAGCAGCCGAGACAGGGGGGACTACGAGCAGTACTTC. This sequence encodes CASSRDRGDYEQYF. V gene TRBV6-6 combines with J gene TRBJ2-7; 9 bases are a match to TRBD1. Germline values: CDR1 MNHNY, CDR2 SVGAGI (reference sequence). The CDR3 consists of 14 residues. V was clipped by 6 bases and J by 3 bases; unmatched bases: 6.